This TCR beta chain was identified in a study of shared clonotypes between healthy human individuals. A few counts support this clone. Its specificity is not known. This table comes from immunoSEQ multiplex PCR, and its TCRdb copy is limited to in-frame clones, with some not included. The table lists 1.5 million to 2.5 million clones, less than 95% of them singletons, with roughly 1.2% in the top ten. General observations from the study: Some clonotypes were shared by all four sorted-subset donors, while others were not shared. The non-shared ones had lower generation probabilities than the shared ones. Between several donors, naive CD4 clonotypes were shared at a level of about 5.3%.

V gave up 6 bases and J gave up 9 bases, with 9 bases separating them. The germline V gene encodes CDR1 MNHNS and CDR2 SASEGT. This CDR3 has 12 amino acids. The naive CD8 fraction comprised CD45RO-negative cells positively selected for CCR7 and excluded terminally differentiated effector memory CD45RA+ cells. Sequenced material: naive CD8+ T cells sorted from blood. The rearrangement joins TRBV6-1 to TRBJ1-6; D ambiguous. The clonotype originates from a man aged 18 to 29 in good health. The CDR3 region is CASSPGGSPLHF. Written as DNA, the CDR3 is TGTGCCAGCAGCCCCGGAGGTTCACCCCTCCACTTT.